Detailed here is one TCR beta chain. Its antigen is not identified. These data come from a study of siplizumab effects on memory and regulatory T cells. Findings and limits, study-wide: Proliferating Tregs' suppressive function in siplizumab cultures went unconfirmed. Greater diversity than memory cells seemed evident in naive T cells, which also appeared to be major alloresponse contributors.

The method was immunoSEQ multiplex PCR; TCRdb's version includes in-frame clones alone and lacks a portion of them. This table has tens of thousands of clones, 90% to 95% appearing once. The CDR3 length is 14 residues. CDR1 and CDR2 (germline): SGHDT, YYEEEE. V was trimmed by 1 base and J by 1 base, leaving 9 bases between them. Material for sequencing was CD8+ T cells sorted from blood. V usage is TRBV5-6 and J usage is TRBJ2-7; no definite D call. The receptor was isolated from a human donor in good health. CDR3: CASSLREPSYEQYF. The CDR3 nucleotides are TGTGCCAGCAGCTTGCGCGAGCCTTCCTACGAGCAGTACTTC.